These 29 T cell receptor beta chains share one sample of origin, sequenced in a study of early T cells in non-severe SARS-CoV-2 infection. TCRdb passed the 5' RACE reads through MiXCR, listing each CDR3 protein once. The top ten hold 10% to 14% of the sample, which has nearly 30,000 distinct CDR3 sequences, roughly 5% seen once. Sequenced: whole blood. The receptors were gathered from an adult who was a healthcare worker with PCR-confirmed SARS-CoV-2 infection or an uninfected control (not recorded which).

This clonotype was seen repeatedly, ten times or more. The chain recombines TRBV4-2 with TRBJ2-3; 11 nucleotides align to TRBD2. This CDR3 is built from 20 residues. V was clipped by 1 base and J by 4 bases; unmatched bases: 16. Per the germline V gene, CDR1 is LGHNA and CDR2 is YNFKEQ. In DNA form, the CDR3 reads TGTGCCAGCAGCCAAGCCCTAGCGGGAGGACTTACTAGGGGGCCAGATACGCAGTATTTT. Encoded protein: CASSQALAGGLTRGPDTQYF.

This clonotype has at least ten counts. The chain combines TRBV28 with TRBJ1-4, with 12 nucleotides matching TRBD1. The V gene end was trimmed by 5 bases and the J gene end by 8 bases; junction bases not matched to a gene: 6. The CDR3 loop spans 15 amino acids. Germline V lookup: CDR1 MDHEN, CDR2 SYDVKM. CDR3 sequence: CASSLGTGGGEKLFF. CDR3 coding DNA: TGTGCCAGCAGTCTCGGGACAGGGGGCGGCGAAAAACTGTTTTTT.

A remark on this clonotype: A clone one base away is much larger, so this may be a read error. The chain joins TRBV7-9 to TRBJ2-7; weak D call: TRBD1 (6 bases). Germline assignment: CDR1 SEHNR and CDR2 FQNEAQ (reference sequence). Trimming pared 6 bases from V and 1 base from J, leaving 13 bases between. This CDR3 comprises 14 residues. In DNA, the CDR3 is TGTGCCAGCAGTCACGGACAGCCGTCCTACGAGCAGTACTTC. Translation gives CASSHGQPSYEQYF.

This clonotype was counted ten times or more. The chain employs TRBV5-1 and TRBJ2-2; 8 positions match TRBD2. From germline, CDR1 is SGHRS and CDR2 YFSETQ. J lost 1 base, V lost 4 bases, and 9 bases had no gene match. This CDR3 is 17 amino acids long. This chain's CDR3 is CASSRVAGRQNTGELFF. The CDR3 coding sequence is TGCGCCAGCAGCCGGGTAGCGGGGAGACAGAACACCGGGGAGCTGTTTTTT.

This clonotype was seen ten or more times. V is TRBV7-9 and J is TRBJ1-1, with D possibly matching TRBD1 (6 bases). V was clipped by 5 bases and J by 0 bases, with 10 bases between them. CDR3 length: 14 residues. CDR1 is SEHNR and CDR2 is FQNEAQ in the germline V gene (reference sequence). The DNA for the CDR3 is TGTGCCAGCAGCATGGACAGAGTGAACACTGAAGCTTTCTTT. This translates into CASSMDRVNTEAFF.

This clonotype was seen more than once but under ten times. This chain uses TRBV25-1 with TRBJ1-3, with unresolved D. Trimming cost V 3 bases and J 0 bases, with 9 bases left between them. The germline CDR1 and CDR2 sequences are MGHDK and SYGVNS. This CDR3 is built from 15 residues. CDR3 bases: TGTGCCAGCAGTGACGGAGGGTCCTCTGGAAACACCATATATTTT. As protein: CASSDGGSSGNTIYF.

V and J are TRBV2 and TRBJ2-5; TRBD1 agrees at 7 bases. Germline lookup yields CDR1 SNHLY and CDR2 FYNNEI. This CDR3 has 13 amino acids. CDR3 residues: CVGDPGQQETQYF. CDR3 bases: TGTGTCGGGGACCCGGGACAGCAAGAGACCCAGTACTTC.

This clonotype appeared many times. The chain employs TRBV29-1 and TRBJ2-5, with D possibly being TRBD1 (6 bases). Germline V gene sequence: CDR1 SQVTM, CDR2 ANQGSEA. The CDR3 covers 13 residues. With 1 base removed from V and 1 base from J, the gap between germline ends came to 7 bases. CDR3 nucleotides: TGCAGCGTTGAAGGGACAGTCCAAGAGACCCAGTACTTC. Protein product: CSVEGTVQETQYF.

J is TRBJ1-5 and V is TRBV6-5; 7 bases are shared with TRBD1. Trimming cost V 6 bases and J 4 bases; bases outside gene matches: 6. The CDR3 length is 14 residues. CDR1 and CDR2 (germline): MNHEY, SVGAGI. CDR3 bases: TGTGCCAGCAGACGTGGGACAGCTAATCAGCCCCAGCATTTT. As protein: CASRRGTANQPQHF.

This clonotype was found many times. The J gene is TRBJ1-3, the V gene TRBV6-1, with D tentatively TRBD1 (5 bases). The CDR3 is 13 residues long. Germline V gene lookup returns CDR1 MNHNS and CDR2 SASEGT. V lost 6 bases and J 1 base, leaving 7 bases between the germline ends. The CDR3, as DNA: TGTGCCAGCAGGACAGCTTCTGGAAACACCATATATTTT. Encoded protein: CASRTASGNTIYF.

This clonotype was observed at least ten times. The chain combines TRBV7-2 with TRBJ2-3; D may be TRBD2 (6 bases). This CDR3 spans 16 amino acids. Germline lookup yields CDR1 SGHTA and CDR2 FQGNSA. Trimming shortened V by 1 base and J by 4 bases, and 15 bases separated the two germline ends. CDR3 DNA sequence: TGTGCCAGCAGCTTAGTCCGGGGGAGTGCCGCAGATACGCAGTATTTT. Its translation is CASSLVRGSAADTQYF.

The chain combines TRBV29-1 with TRBJ2-1, with 8 bases aligning to TRBD2. J gave up 7 bases and V 4 bases, and 9 bases lay outside the gene matches. The CDR3 has 14 amino acids. Germline CDR1 SQVTM, CDR2 ANQGSEA. This CDR3 is CSVAGAGVWNEQFF. The CDR3 DNA reads TGCAGCGTTGCAGGAGCGGGGGTATGGAATGAGCAGTTCTTC.

In its sample, this clonotype was seen many times. The genes are TRBV14 and TRBJ2-1; 9 nucleotides match TRBD1. J lost 5 bases, V lost 4 bases, and 12 bases had no gene match. Germline V gives CDR1 SGHDN, CDR2 FVKESK. The CDR3 sequence is 17 residues long. CDR3 DNA: TGTGCCAGCAGCCGAGCAGAGGGACAGGGTCACCACAATGAGCAGTTCTTC. Encoded protein: CASSRAEGQGHHNEQFF.

This clonotype was seen a handful of times. CDR3 protein: CASGDLAEQFF. In DNA form, the CDR3 reads TGTGCCAGCGGGGACCTAGCTGAGCAGTTCTTC. The V and J genes are TRBV7-9 and TRBJ2-1; D may be TRBD1 or TRBD2 (5 bases each). CDR3 length: 11 amino acids. V shed 8 bases and J shed 9 bases, with 11 bases lying between them. CDR1 and CDR2 from the germline V gene are SEHNR and FQNEAQ (reference sequence). Variable domain in full (rest from reference TRBV7-9 and TRBJ2-1): DTGVSQNPRHKITKRGQNVTFRCDPISEHNRLYWYRQTLGQGPEFLTYFQNEAQLEKSRLLSDRFSAERPKGSFSTLEIQRTEQGDSAMYLCASGDLAEQFFGPGTRLTVL.

The chain employs TRBV2 and TRBJ1-1, with a weak D call TRBD1 (5 bases). CDR1 SNHLY and CDR2 FYNNEI come from the germline V gene. There are 13 residues in the CDR3. The V gene lost 5 bases and the J gene lost 1 base, with 8 bases spanning the gap. The DNA of the CDR3 is TGTGCCAGCAGTAGGGACTGGAACACTGAAGCTTTCTTT. Residues: CASSRDWNTEAFF.

This clonotype came up many times. The rearrangement links TRBV6-6 to TRBJ2-5, with 8 bases identical to TRBD1. V lost 7 bases to trimming and J lost 2 bases; unmatched junction nucleotides: 3. The CDR3 consists of 13 residues. The V gene's germline CDR1 is MNHNY and CDR2 SVGAGI (reference sequence). The CDR3 DNA reads TGTGCCAGCATGAACAGGGGGCAAGAGACCCAGTACTTC. Translation: CASMNRGQETQYF.

By frequency in the sample, this clonotype is medium-sized. V is TRBV10-2 and J is TRBJ2-7; 7 nucleotides align to TRBD2. CDR1 and CDR2 from the germline V gene are WSHSY and SAAADI. The CDR3 extends over 15 amino acids. Trimming cost V 5 bases and J 4 bases; bases outside gene matches: 11. The CDR3 nucleotides read TGCGCCAGCAGTTCCGGGACTACATGGGGTTACGAGCAGTACTTC. It yields the protein CASSSGTTWGYEQYF.

This clonotype has a count of ten or more. This CDR3 is CASSLYDRKNTEAFF. The DNA for the CDR3 is TGTGCCAGCAGCTTGTACGACAGAAAGAACACTGAAGCTTTCTTT. The chain has TRBV5-4 and TRBJ1-1, with a possible D match to TRBD1 (5 bases). V was pared by 1 base and J by 1 base, with 11 bases between. CDR1 is SGHNT and CDR2 is YYREEE in the germline V gene (reference sequence). This CDR3 has 15 amino acids.

This clonotype has more than one count but fewer than ten. The V call is TRBV9, the J call TRBJ2-7, with D possibly being TRBD2 (5 bases). The germline V and J ends were trimmed by 3 bases and 2 bases, with 9 bases remaining between them. This CDR3 is built from 13 residues. The germline CDR1 and CDR2 sequences are SGDLS and YYNGEE. The CDR3 DNA sequence: TGTGCCAGCAGCGCCGGGAACACCTACGAGCAGTACTTC. Translation: CASSAGNTYEQYF. The full variable domain, rest sourced from reference TRBV9 and TRBJ2-7, is DSGVTQTPKHLITATGQRVTLRCSPRSGDLSVYWYQQSLDQGLQFLIQYYNGEERAKGNILERFSAQQFPDLHSELNLSSLELGDSALYFCASSAGNTYEQYFGPGTRLTVT.

In this sample, this clonotype turned up many times. This chain uses TRBV5-1 with TRBJ2-2; 8 positions agree with TRBD1. Germline V gene data show CDR1 as SGHRS and CDR2 as YFSETQ. V gave up 2 bases and J gave up 6 bases; unmatched junction bases: 9. This CDR3 has 16 amino acids. CDR3 sequence reads: CASSLYPQGAAGELFF. In nucleotides, the CDR3 is TGCGCCAGCAGCTTATATCCCCAGGGGGCCGCCGGGGAGCTGTTTTTT.

A few counts support this clonotype. This sequence joins TRBV7-2 and TRBJ1-2; D may be TRBD1 (5 bases). Trimming took 7 bases from V and 8 from J, leaving 20 bases between them. Germline V gives CDR1 SGHTA, CDR2 FQGNSA. The CDR3 runs 14 residues. The CDR3 DNA reads TGTGCCAGCAACCCAGGTCCAGGGTTCAGCGGCTACACCTTC. This codes for CASNPGPGFSGYTF.

This clonotype was detected ten times or more. The CDR3 sequence is CASSYLDRYNEQFF. The CDR3 nucleotides are TGTGCCAGCAGTTACCTCGACAGATACAATGAGCAGTTCTTC. The chain joins TRBV6-5 to TRBJ2-1; D might be TRBD1 (5 bases). Trimming left V 2 bases short and J 4 bases short, with 9 bases between. From germline, CDR1 is MNHEY and CDR2 SVGAGI. The CDR3 contains 14 residues.

This clonotype occurred a few times. The chain carries TRBV12-5 and TRBJ2-2; TRBD1 might be the D (6 bases). V was trimmed by 6 bases and J by 7 bases, leaving 9 bases between them. CDR3 length: 12 residues. The germline gives CDR1 LGHNT, CDR2 FRNRAP. In DNA, the CDR3 is TGTGCTAGTGGCAAACAGGGCGGGGAGCTGTTTTTT. It specifies CASGKQGGELFF.

The sample holds many counts of this clonotype. V gene TRBV7-2 combines with J gene TRBJ1-1; D unclear. The germline CDR1 and CDR2 sequences are SGHTA and FQGNSA. CDR3 length equals 13 residues. The V gene lost 2 bases and the J gene lost 0 bases, with 4 bases spanning the gap. CDR3 nucleotide sequence: TGTGCCAGCAGCTTACTGGTGAACACTGAAGCTTTCTTT. Translation gives CASSLLVNTEAFF.

The chain recombines TRBV14 with TRBJ2-6; 9 nucleotides agree with TRBD1. The ends lost 4 bases at V and 2 bases at J; junction bases unmatched: 9. In germline, CDR1 is SGHDN, CDR2 FVKESK. The CDR3 sequence is 18 residues long. The CDR3 DNA sequence: TGTGCCAGCAGCCTACAGGGGGCGTTCCTGGCTGGGGCCAACGTCCTGACTTTC. Amino acid sequence: CASSLQGAFLAGANVLTF.

The chain has TRBV6-2 or TRBV6-3 and TRBJ2-1; D unclear. V was clipped by 7 bases and J by 4 bases, with 11 bases between them. The CDR3 consists of 13 residues. In germline, CDR1 is MNHEY, CDR2 SVGEGT. CDR3 sequence: CASTPRLYNEQFF. The DNA of the CDR3 is TGTGCCAGCACCCCTCGTCTTTACAATGAGCAGTTCTTC.

This clonotype has at least ten counts. V and J are TRBV7-9 and TRBJ1-2, with D possibly TRBD1 on 5 matching bases. Per the germline V gene, CDR1 is SEHNR and CDR2 is FQNEAQ (reference sequence). The CDR3 has 15 amino acids. Trimming stripped 2 bases from V and 5 bases from J, with 15 bases between. CDR3 nucleotide sequence: TGTGCCAGCAGCTTAACGACAGTGTTTTTTTATGGCTACACCTTC. It translates to CASSLTTVFFYGYTF.

There are many counts of this clonotype. V usage is TRBV7-8 and J usage is TRBJ1-1; D unclear. The germline gives CDR1 SGHVS, CDR2 FQNEAQ. The CDR3 contains 14 residues. V was clipped by 1 base and J by 0 bases, with 6 bases between them. CDR3 sequence reads: CASSLGGMNTEAFF. CDR3 DNA: TGTGCCAGCAGCTTAGGAGGGATGAACACTGAAGCTTTCTTT.

This clonotype was counted only a few times. The DNA for the CDR3 is TGTGCCAGCTCACCCGGGACAGGACTCTCTTACGAGCAGTACTTC. Translation: CASSPGTGLSYEQYF. This chain connects TRBV18 to TRBJ2-7, with 8 positions matching TRBD1. The ends lost 3 bases at V and 4 bases at J; junction bases unmatched: 8. CDR3 size: 15 residues. Germline V gene data show CDR1 as KGHSH and CDR2 as LQKENI.